These 17 T cell receptor beta chains were all obtained from the same sample, sequenced in a study of control samples from healthy donors and cancer patients. The repertoire was sequenced with immunoSEQ multiplex PCR; TCRdb's copy has only in-frame clones and lacks some. The table lists more than 120,000 clones, around 92% of them singletons. Sample: blood. Receptors were obtained from a man aged 25 to 45 in good health.

In this sample, this clone turned up once. This chain connects TRBV19 to TRBJ1-4; a weak D match, TRBD1 (5 bases). Germline values: CDR1 LNHDA, CDR2 SQIVND (reference sequence). This CDR3 contains 17 residues. The ends were cut back, 0 bases at V and 4 bases at J, with 15 bases in the middle. This chain's CDR3 is CASSIDPPTEGNEKLFF. CDR3 DNA: TGTGCCAGTAGTATAGACCCCCCGACAGAAGGTAATGAAAAACTGTTTTTT.

V and J are TRBV27 and TRBJ2-7; 8 bases agree with TRBD2. There are 15 residues in the CDR3. CDR1 and CDR2 (germline): MNHEY, SMNVEV (reference sequence). V trimming: 0 bases; J trimming: 2 bases; junction bases outside the gene matches: 3. DNA of the CDR3: TGTGCCAGCAGTTTATCCGGGGGGGGCGCCTACGAGCAGTACTTC. Encoded protein: CASSLSGGGAYEQYF.

This chain joins TRBV7-9 and TRBJ2-1; perhaps TRBD1 as D (6 bases). The CDR3 is 14 amino acids. V was cut by 6 bases and J by 2 bases, with 11 bases left in between. Per the germline V gene, CDR1 is SEHNR and CDR2 is FQNEAQ (reference sequence). The DNA for the CDR3 is TGTGCCAGCAGTCACGGGACACCCTACAATGAGCAGTTCTTC. Translating gives CASSHGTPYNEQFF.

The chain employs TRBV6-5 and TRBJ2-7; no definite D call. Per germline, CDR1 MNHEY and CDR2 SVGAGI. Trimming pared 6 bases from V and 1 base from J, leaving 4 bases between. The CDR3 runs 11 residues. The CDR3, as DNA: TGTGCCAGCAGCCGATCCTACGAGCAGTACTTC. Protein sequence: CASSRSYEQYF.

V gene TRBV7-8 combines with J gene TRBJ1-3, with D perhaps matching TRBD1 (6 bases). This CDR3 region has 18 residues. Per the germline V gene, CDR1 is SGHVS and CDR2 is FQNEAQ. Trimming took 4 bases from V and 0 from J, leaving 19 bases between them. The CDR3 bases are TGTGCCAGCAGCTCGCCGGAACAGGGTTATGGCTCTGGAAACACCATATATTTT. Its protein product is CASSSPEQGYGSGNTIYF.

V gene TRBV15 combines with J gene TRBJ2-1, with TRBD1 identical over 8 bases. Trimming cost V 8 bases and J 10 bases; bases outside gene matches: 13. CDR3 size: 14 residues. From germline, CDR1 is LNHNV and CDR2 YYDKDF (reference sequence). CDR3 sequence reads: CATGGQVLFKEQFF. The DNA of the CDR3 is TGTGCCACCGGGGGACAGGTCCTCTTCAAGGAGCAGTTCTTC.

V is TRBV7-2 and J is TRBJ1-4, with TRBD1 as a possible D gene (5 bases). Germline V gene sequence: CDR1 SGHTA, CDR2 FQGNSA. Deletions cut 4 bases from V and 4 bases from J, with 13 bases between. The CDR3 is 15 residues long. Here the CDR3 reads CASSSEWGGNEKLFF. CDR3 bases: TGTGCCAGCAGCTCCGAATGGGGGGGTAATGAAAAACTGTTTTTT.

The rearrangement uses TRBV7-9 and TRBJ1-2; no clear D. This CDR3 contains 12 residues. Deletions cut 5 bases from V and 1 base from J, with 5 bases between. Germline CDR1 reads SEHNR; CDR2 reads FQNEAQ (reference sequence). The DNA of the CDR3 is TGTGCCAGCAGCCCGGATAACTATGGCTACACCTTC. Amino acid sequence: CASSPDNYGYTF.

The CDR3 DNA follows: TGTGCCAGCAGCGAGAACAGGGAGGATGAGCAGTTCTTC. It is translated as CASSENREDEQFF. The chain uses TRBV7-9 and TRBJ2-1, with D possibly being TRBD1 or TRBD2 (6 bases each). V lost 5 bases, J lost 8 bases, and 13 bases lay in between. Germline V gene sequence: CDR1 SEHNR, CDR2 FQNEAQ (reference sequence). The CDR3 totals 13 residues.

Here the CDR3 DNA reads TGCGCCAGCAGGACAGGGGAGAACACTGAAGCTTTCTTT. Its protein product is CASRTGENTEAFF. The V gene is TRBV5-1, the J gene TRBJ1-1; 8 positions agree with TRBD1. The germline gives CDR1 SGHRS, CDR2 YFSETQ. The CDR3 has 13 amino acids. With 5 bases clipped from V and 1 base from J, the junction kept 1 base outside the gene matches.

The V and J genes are TRBV4-1 and TRBJ1-1; TRBD1 agrees at 8 bases. This CDR3 is 17 amino acids long. Germline lookup yields CDR1 MGHRA and CDR2 YSYEKL. V lost 4 bases to trimming and J lost 1 base; unmatched junction nucleotides: 11. The CDR3 DNA reads TGCGCCAGCAGCCCCGTGGTCCAGGGGGCGAGGAACACTGAAGCTTTCTTT. Translation: CASSPVVQGARNTEAFF.

The gene calls are TRBV2 and TRBJ2-3; tentative D call: TRBD2 (6 bases). V lost 8 bases to trimming and J lost 0 bases, with 21 bases between them. Germline V gene lookup returns CDR1 SNHLY and CDR2 FYNNEI. The CDR3 length is 17 residues. This CDR3 is CASEPDDGGESTDTQYF. For the CDR3, the DNA is TGTGCCAGCGAGCCCGATGATGGCGGGGAAAGCACAGATACGCAGTATTTT. The full variable domain, completed using reference TRBV2 and TRBJ2-3, is EPEVTQTPSHQVTQMGQEVILRCVPISNHLYFYWYRQILGQKVEFLVSFYNNEISEKSEIFDDQFSVERPDGSNFTLKIRSTKLEDSAMYFCASEPDDGGESTDTQYFGPGTRLTVL.

This chain joins TRBV27 and TRBJ1-2, with D uncertain. The V and J ends lost 5 bases and 7 bases respectively, with 17 bases between them. Germline values: CDR1 MNHEY, CDR2 SMNVEV (reference sequence). The CDR3 has 14 amino acids. The CDR3, as DNA: TGTGCCAGCAGTCTAAAGGGTATATGGGGTGGCTACACCTTC. Protein product: CASSLKGIWGGYTF.

This clone appeared once. This chain uses TRBV27 with TRBJ1-6; D remains ambiguous. V was trimmed by 7 bases and J by 6 bases, leaving 7 bases between them. CDR3 length equals 12 residues. Germline CDR1 and CDR2: MNHEY and SMNVEV (reference sequence). The CDR3 sequence is CASMGSNSPLHF. The CDR3 coding sequence is TGTGCCAGCATGGGGTCTAATTCACCCCTCCACTTT.

The chain employs TRBV27 and TRBJ1-1; D remains ambiguous. Trimming pared 3 bases from V and 6 bases from J, leaving 11 bases between. The length of the CDR3 is 13 residues. CDR1 is MNHEY and CDR2 is SMNVEV in the germline V gene (reference sequence). The CDR3 nucleotides read TGTGCCAGCAGTTTTTCTTCAGGAGCTGAAGCTTTCTTT. It is translated as CASSFSSGAEAFF.

This rearrangement joins TRBV12-3 or TRBV12-4 to TRBJ1-2, with D possibly matching TRBD1 (6 bases). This CDR3 has 12 amino acids. V was trimmed by 2 bases and J by 6 bases, leaving 7 bases between them. CDR3 bases: TGTGCCAGCAGTTTAAACAGGGATGGCTACACCTTC. Protein: CASSLNRDGYTF.

About this clone itself: Other DNA sequences of this sample code for an identical CDR3. The chain is built from TRBV11-2 and TRBJ2-5, with unresolved D. CDR1 is SGHAT and CDR2 is FQNNGV in the germline V gene. V lost 1 base and J lost 4, with 1 base in between. CDR3 length: 11 residues. The CDR3 region has the DNA TGTGCCAGCAGCTTAGGAGAGACCCAGTACTTC. This sequence encodes CASSLGETQYF.